These 15 T cell receptor beta chains came from one sample sequenced in a study of T cell responses to AZD1222 COVID-19 vaccine. Sequencing used immunoSEQ multiplex PCR; TCRdb keeps in-frame clones, though not all of them. The table includes about 100,000 clones, around 87% detected once. The source was peripheral blood, collected on day 0 of AZD1222 vaccination. These TCRs come from an adult in good health.

This clone turned up a few times. V and J are TRBV6-2 or TRBV6-3 and TRBJ1-1; perhaps TRBD1 as D (6 bases). This CDR3 is built from 13 residues. Per the germline V gene, CDR1 is MNHEY and CDR2 is SVGEGT. V shed 6 bases and J shed 4 bases, with 12 bases lying between them. The CDR3 DNA follows: TGTGCCAGCAGCCCGACAGGACTCACTGAAGCTTTCTTT. As protein: CASSPTGLTEAFF.

The chain employs TRBV7-2 and TRBJ2-1, with D possibly being TRBD2 (6 bases). V gave up 5 bases and J gave up 5 bases, with 19 bases separating them. Germline V gives CDR1 SGHTA, CDR2 FQGNSA. CDR3 length equals 16 residues. The CDR3 is CASSRVGGRGNNEQFF. CDR3 nucleotide sequence: TGTGCCAGCAGCCGGGTGGGAGGCCGGGGAAACAATGAGCAGTTCTTC. Full variable domain (missing parts from reference TRBV7-2 and TRBJ2-1): GAGVSQSPSNKVTEKGKDVELRCDPISGHTALYWYRQSLGQGLEFLIYFQGNSAPDKSGLPSDRFSAERTGGSVSTLTIQRTQQEDSAVYLCASSRVGGRGNNEQFFGPGTRLTVL.

V gene TRBV9 combines with J gene TRBJ1-3; D is perhaps TRBD1 (5 bases). Germline V gene sequence: CDR1 SGDLS, CDR2 YYNGEE. With 0 bases removed from V and 0 bases from J, the gap between germline ends came to 16 bases. The CDR3 loop spans 18 amino acids. CDR3 protein: CASSVGNQGSSSGNTIYF. The CDR3, as DNA: TGTGCCAGCAGCGTAGGGAACCAGGGATCCAGCTCTGGAAACACCATATATTTT.

The chain recombines TRBV30 with TRBJ1-2, with a tentative D call TRBD1 (6 bases). The CDR3 is made up of 11 amino acids. V was pared by 2 bases and J by 8 bases, with 9 bases between. The germline CDR1 and CDR2 sequences are GTSNPN and SVGIG (reference sequence). The CDR3 nucleotides are TGTGCCTGGAGTATGAGGGGGGGCTACACCTTC. It yields the protein CAWSMRGGYTF.

V gene TRBV7-3 combines with J gene TRBJ1-2; weak D call: TRBD1 (5 bases). Germline V gene sequence: CDR1 SGHTA, CDR2 FQGTGA. The CDR3 is 15 amino acids. Trimming pared 2 bases from V and 6 bases from J, leaving 16 bases between. CDR3: CASSLEDSRVHGYTF. The DNA for the CDR3 is TGTGCCAGCAGCTTAGAAGATAGCAGGGTTCATGGCTACACCTTC.

The gene calls are TRBV6-6 and TRBJ2-5; D might be TRBD1 (5 bases). CDR1 and CDR2 (germline): MNHNY, SVGAGI (reference sequence). The V and J ends lost 5 bases and 3 bases respectively, with 10 bases between them. The CDR3 length is 13 residues. CDR3 sequence reads: CASSAGLKETQYF. CDR3 bases: TGTGCCAGCAGTGCAGGGTTGAAAGAGACCCAGTACTTC.

The chain couples TRBV7-3 to TRBJ1-2; 7 nucleotides agree with TRBD1. V trimming: 5 bases; J trimming: 4 bases; junction bases outside the gene matches: 10. The CDR3 sequence is 15 residues long. Germline V gene sequence: CDR1 SGHTA, CDR2 FQGTGA. The CDR3 DNA reads TGTGCCAGCAGCCCCAGGGGACAGATTATCTATGGCTACACCTTC. This codes for CASSPRGQIIYGYTF.

This chain joins TRBV4-3 and TRBJ1-1, with 9 nucleotides matching TRBD1. V gave up 4 bases and J gave up 0 bases; unmatched junction bases: 9. This CDR3 is 17 amino acids long. CDR1 is LGHNA, CDR2 YSLEER, per germline. The chain's CDR3 is CASSRYTGGSMNTEAFF. In DNA, the CDR3 is TGCGCCAGCAGCCGATACACAGGGGGCTCGATGAACACTGAAGCTTTCTTT.

This rearrangement joins TRBV4-2 to TRBJ1-4, with TRBD1 as a possible D gene (5 bases). The germline V and J ends were trimmed by 0 bases and 7 bases, with 15 bases remaining between them. Germline values: CDR1 LGHNA, CDR2 YNFKEQ. The CDR3 totals 16 residues. The CDR3 loop reads CASSQDNAGWSEKLFF. The CDR3, as DNA: TGTGCCAGCAGCCAAGATAACGCAGGGTGGAGTGAAAAACTGTTTTTT.

The rearrangement uses TRBV18 and TRBJ2-2; weak D call: TRBD1 (6 bases). CDR1 is KGHSH, CDR2 LQKENI, per germline. The CDR3 covers 17 residues. V was trimmed by 6 bases and J by 4 bases, leaving 21 bases between them. The CDR3 is CASSPTQGFGPTGELFF. DNA for the CDR3: TGTGCCAGCTCCCCGACGCAGGGGTTTGGCCCCACCGGGGAGCTGTTTTTT.

CDR3 DNA: TGTGCCAGACAGGGCCACTCTGGAAACACCATATATTTT. Encoded protein: CARQGHSGNTIYF. V usage is TRBV2 and J usage is TRBJ1-3; weak D call: TRBD1 (6 bases). CDR3 size: 13 residues. CDR1 SNHLY and CDR2 FYNNEI come from the germline V gene. V lost 9 bases and J 0 bases, leaving 9 bases between the germline ends.

The genes are TRBV12-3 or TRBV12-4 and TRBJ2-7; 7 nucleotides match TRBD1. The CDR3 contains 13 residues. Trimming cost V 5 bases and J 5 bases; bases outside gene matches: 6. Here the CDR3 reads CASSRTGVNEQYF. CDR3 DNA: TGTGCCAGCAGTCGCACAGGGGTCAACGAGCAGTACTTC.

The chain links TRBV18 to TRBJ1-5; D gene uncertain. CDR1 is KGHSH, CDR2 LQKENI, per germline. V dropped 3 bases and J dropped 3 bases, with 9 bases sitting between them. The CDR3 sequence is 14 residues long. The CDR3 nucleotides are TGTGCCAGCTCACCCGGCCTCGACAATCAGCCCCAGCATTTT. This gives the protein CASSPGLDNQPQHF.

The CDR3 loop is CAWSHYTQYF. DNA for the CDR3: TGTGCCTGGAGTCACTATACGCAGTATTTT. The V call is TRBV30, the J call TRBJ2-3, with D unresolved. Germline V gene sequence: CDR1 GTSNPN, CDR2 SVGIG (reference sequence). The CDR3 length is 10 residues. V shed 2 bases and J shed 7 bases, with 4 bases lying between them.

This clone was found once. This sequence joins TRBV9 and TRBJ2-7; D remains ambiguous. V lost 0 bases to trimming and J lost 5 bases, with 12 bases between them. Germline V gene data show CDR1 as SGDLS and CDR2 as YYNGEE. This CDR3 comprises 14 residues. The CDR3 nucleotides are TGTGCCAGCAGCGTAGGACCCTTCCCTGACGAGCAGTACTTC. Translated: CASSVGPFPDEQYF.